This TCR beta chain was recorded in a study of shared clonotypes between healthy human individuals. Study outcomes and limitations: With a handful of donors compared, approximately 5% of naive CD4 clonotypes were shared. Non-shared clonotypes displayed generation probabilities falling below those of clonotypes present in all four donors.

Per the study methods: Because ImmunoSEQ provided only junction sequences with no quality scores, the filtering differed. Generated by immunoSEQ multiplex PCR, the TCRdb table keeps only in-frame clones and is missing some. V and J calls and clone size are as listed in that table; D and trimming were resolved from the DNA. The table includes 2,500,000 or so clones, 90% to 95% detected once. Germline V gene lookup returns CDR1 SGHTA and CDR2 FQGNSA. The V gene lost 2 bases and the J gene lost 0 bases, with 7 bases spanning the gap. This CDR3 region has 14 residues. This clone was observed once. As yet, its antigen is unknown. The same CDR3 arises from other DNA sequences in this sample as well. Partitioning of CD4+ cells yielded a CD45RA+ naive subset and a CD45RA-negative memory subset.

This receptor was taken from a young man in good health. The chain is built from TRBV7-2 and TRBJ1-1; D is unresolved. Material: naive CD4+ T cells sorted from blood. The subset denotes: CD45RA+ positively selected. For the CDR3, the DNA is TGTGCCAGCAGCTTAACCGGGGTGAACACTGAAGCTTTCTTT. Translated, it gives CASSLTGVNTEAFF.